Included here is one T cell receptor (beta chain) sequence, with context. Its antigen is unidentified. The sample is drawn from a study of post-analysis software for immune sequencing data. Study-wide findings and caveats: TRBV5-6, TRBV5-1 and TRBV20-1 belonged to a set of roughly 5 TRBV segments that were more frequent in patients than controls. Significantly lower normalized Chao1 diversity was seen in multiple sclerosis patients than in controls.

Prepared TCR beta cDNA libraries contained unique molecular identifiers. Between about 0.85 and 10 million T cells gave rise to 500,000 to 650,000 cDNA molecules. TCRdb passed the PCR reads through MiXCR, listing each CDR3 protein once. The table shows approximately 730,000 distinct CDR3 sequences, with about 43% occurring only once. The germline CDR1 and CDR2 sequences are SQVTM and ANQGSEA. Losses at the gene ends were 7 bases for V and 2 bases for J; bases not matched to a gene: 13. This CDR3 comprises 17 residues. The specimen was blood. The receptor was isolated from a girl aged 10 to 17 with multiple sclerosis. The chain uses TRBV29-1 and TRBJ2-3; 12 bases map to TRBD1. The CDR3 reads CSGGQGALFKPTDTQYF. CDR3 sequence (DNA): TGCAGCGGGGGACAGGGGGCGCTTTTCAAGCCCACAGATACGCAGTATTTT.